The clone carrying this TCR beta chain was seen more than once but under ten times. There are 15 residues in the CDR3. Per germline, CDR1 SGHRS and CDR2 YFSETQ. The V and J ends lost 4 bases and 4 bases, in that order; junction bases with no gene match: 8. This sample was taken from a study of human T cells and chemical hapten exposure. Study context: 2% DPC was applied to roughly 2 cm by roughly 2 cm of upper inner arm skin for sensitization. For the approximately 25-week duration of the study, patients were given weekly doses of diphenylcyclopropenone on the scalp.

TCRdb re-analysed the RACE reads in MiXCR, keeping a single row per CDR3 protein. The sample shows around 380,000 distinct CDR3 sequences, about 5.4% of them seen only once. Time point in this sample: pre-sensitization, week 0. Treatment of the sample: therapeutic diphenylcyclopropenone sensitization with weekly scalp DPC. The sample in question was whole blood, obtained in connection with sensitization to the hapten diphenylcyclopropenone (DPC). V gene TRBV5-1 combines with J gene TRBJ2-1, with 7 bases that match TRBD1. The TCR was taken from a woman between 18 and 29 years old with alopecia areata. Some clones in this sample may be carry-over from other donors' samples. CDR3 in amino acids: CASSAWDRGYNEQFF. CDR3 sequence (DNA): TGCGCCAGCAGCGCCTGGGACAGAGGTTACAATGAGCAGTTCTTC.